This TCR beta chain was recorded in a study of response to subunit inactivated influenza vaccine. The V gene end was trimmed by 4 bases and the J gene end by 10 bases; junction bases not matched to a gene: 9. Germline V gene lookup returns CDR1 LNHDA and CDR2 SQIVND (reference sequence). The CDR3 extends over 15 amino acids. Each CDR3 protein gets one entry after TCRdb re-called the RT-PCR reads with MiXCR. The data contain about 650,000 distinct CDR3 sequences, around 15% of them seen just once; the ten biggest clones take up approximately 7.6%. This clonotype has only a few counts. The antigen is not known. Findings of the study overall: Few new T cells, the authors suggested, are recruited by each seasonal influenza vaccination.

The chain recombines TRBV19 with TRBJ1-6; TRBD1 matches at 8 bases. The receptor was isolated from a man between 45 and 60 years old who received an inactivated influenza vaccine. Specimen: PBMCs from blood, collected 14 to 15 days before vaccination. The CDR3 here is CASSKRQGNYSPLHF. In DNA, the CDR3 is TGTGCCAGTAGTAAAAGACAGGGGAATTACTCACCCCTCCACTTT.